This is a list of T cell receptor beta chains from one sample in a study of blood T cell repertoires in COVID-19. Assay: immunoSEQ multiplex PCR; the TCRdb copy retains only in-frame clones and omits some. The table includes some 95,000 clones, approximately 90% detected once. Source material: peripheral blood. The receptors stem from a human donor with active COVID-19. The donor label of this sample is uncertain. Each CDR3 is given with its conserved first and last residue. The D gene is left open where the match is weak. Clone size is shown for a subset of rows, as once, few, many or a class of expanded clone.

abundance,v_gene,j_gene,d_gene,CDR3nt,CDR3aa
.,TRBV6-5,TRBJ1-3,.,TGTGCCAGCAGTTGGGAGCCTGGAAACACCATATATTTT,CASSWEPGNTIYF
.,TRBV11-1,TRBJ2-5,.,TGTGCCAGCAGCTTCGACAACCAAGAGACCCAGTACTTC,CASSFDNQETQYF
.,TRBV6-6,TRBJ2-2,TRBD1,TGTGCCAGCAGGTCCCCGGGACAGGGAAGGGCCGGGGAGCTGTTTTTT,CASRSPGQGRAGELFF
.,TRBV5-1,TRBJ1-1,TRBD1,TGCGCCAGCAGCGTGGGGGACAGGGACTGGGGGAACACTGAAGCTTTCTTT,CASSVGDRDWGNTEAFF
.,TRBV5-1,TRBJ2-7,TRBD1,TGCGCCAGCAGCCCCGGGACAGCATCCTACGAGCAGTACTTC,CASSPGTASYEQYF
.,TRBV28,TRBJ2-3,.,TGTGCCAGCAGTCAAACGGCGGGGGCGGGGACAGATACGCAGTATTTT,CASSQTAGAGTDTQYF
.,TRBV7-8,TRBJ2-1,.,TGTGCCAGCAGCTTAAGGTGGCAGGGGAGCAATGAGCAGTTCTTC,CASSLRWQGSNEQFF
.,TRBV7-6,TRBJ1-1,TRBD1,TGTGCCAGCAGCTCACCAGGGGGGCTGGACACTGAAGCTTTCTTT,CASSSPGGLDTEAFF
.,TRBV5-1,TRBJ1-1,.,TGCGCCAGCAGCTTGGCCGGGACACCCGGTGAAGCTTTCTTT,CASSLAGTPGEAFF
.,TRBV29-1,TRBJ2-2,TRBD1,TGCAGCGGACAGGGGGGGTCCGGGGAGCTGTTTTTT,CSGQGGSGELFF
.,TRBV2,TRBJ1-1,TRBD1,TGTGCCAGCACTGTAAGGGGACAGCAGGTTGCTGAAGCTTTCTTT,CASTVRGQQVAEAFF
.,TRBV9,TRBJ2-7,.,TGTGCCAGCAGCGTAGCGGCGGGGACTCACTACGAGCAGTACTTC,CASSVAAGTHYEQYF
.,TRBV6-4,TRBJ2-3,TRBD2,TGTGCCAGTTCCGGGGGGGCCACAGATACGCAGTATTTT,CASSGGATDTQYF
.,TRBV11-1,TRBJ2-3,TRBD1,TGTGCCAGCAGCTTAGCCTGGGACAGTGACACTAGCACAGATACGCAGTATTTT,CASSLAWDSDTSTDTQYF
.,TRBV6-4,TRBJ2-3,TRBD2,TGTGCCAGCAGTGAGGGCGGGGGGGACACAGATACGCAGTATTTT,CASSEGGGDTDTQYF
.,TRBV11-3,TRBJ2-7,TRBD2,TGTGCCAGCAGCTTAACTAGCGGGGATACCTACGAGCAGTACTTC,CASSLTSGDTYEQYF
.,TRBV28,TRBJ1-2,TRBD1,TGTGCCAGCACTGACAGGGGGCGGGGATATGGCTACACCTTC,CASTDRGRGYGYTF
.,TRBV7-9,TRBJ2-2,.,TGTGCCAGCAGCTTATTTAGCGCCAACCCCAACACCGGGGAGCTGTTTTTT,CASSLFSANPNTGELFF
.,TRBV25-1,TRBJ2-7,TRBD1,TGTGCCAGCGGGGCCCGGGACCAGGGGGCCTACGAGCAGTACTTC,CASGARDQGAYEQYF
.,TRBV11-2,TRBJ2-7,TRBD1,TGTGCCAGCAGCTTAGGAAGGGGCAGGGGGTCCTACGAGCAGTACTTC,CASSLGRGRGSYEQYF
once,TRBV6-9,TRBJ2-3,TRBD2,TGTGCCAGCAGCCCACTAGCGGGGGGGCCTGTTTGGACAGATACGCAGTATTTT,CASSPLAGGPVWTDTQYF
.,TRBV5-8,TRBJ2-7,.,TGTGCCAGCGAGCAGGGCGCGGGGAGCTCCTACGAGCAGTACTTC,CASEQGAGSSYEQYF
.,TRBV11-2,TRBJ2-1,TRBD2,TGTGCCAGCAGCTTAGACCCCGACGGGGGGTACAATGAGCAGTTCTTC,CASSLDPDGGYNEQFF
few,TRBV5-4,TRBJ2-1,.,TGTGCCAGCAGCTTTCTCGGCCAGGGCAATGAGCAGTTCTTC,CASSFLGQGNEQFF
.,TRBV5-1,TRBJ2-3,.,TGCGCCAGCAGCTTCATACAGGGCTCAAGTACAGATACGCAGTATTTT,CASSFIQGSSTDTQYF
.,TRBV19,TRBJ1-5,TRBD1,TGTGCCAGTAGCCCCAGGGGACAGGGGATAGACATTAGCAATCAGCCCCAGCATTTT,CASSPRGQGIDISNQPQHF
.,TRBV4-2,TRBJ1-3,.,TGTGCCAGCAGCCAAGTCTCGCAGCTTTCAGGAACCTCTGGAAACACCATATATTTT,CASSQVSQLSGTSGNTIYF
.,TRBV5-1,TRBJ2-5,TRBD2,TGCGCCAGCAGCCCTTACCTAGCGGGGGACCCCCCAGAGACCCAGTACTTC,CASSPYLAGDPPETQYF
once,TRBV5-4,TRBJ2-2,.,TGTGCCAGCAGCTCAGCCGCAGGCCCCAACACCGGGGAGCTGTTTTTT,CASSSAAGPNTGELFF
.,TRBV27,TRBJ2-1,TRBD1,TGTGCCAGCGGATCCGGGACAGGGCAGTTCTTC,CASGSGTGQFF
.,TRBV7-3,TRBJ1-1,.,TGTGCCAGCAGCCCGGACGGGGTGCCGAACACTGAAGCTTTCTTT,CASSPDGVPNTEAFF
.,TRBV7-6,TRBJ1-1,.,TGTGCCAGCAGCCCCCTACACAGGGTAGGATGGAACACTGAAGCTTTCTTT,CASSPLHRVGWNTEAFF
.,TRBV20-1,TRBJ2-5,.,TGCAGTGCTAGTGACCAAATCAAGACTAGCCAAGAGACCCAGTACTTC,CSASDQIKTSQETQYF
.,TRBV6-2/TRBV6-3,TRBJ2-5,.,TGTGCCAGCAGTTACTTAGACACCGGAGAGACCCAGTACTTC,CASSYLDTGETQYF
.,TRBV19,TRBJ1-6,.,TGTGCCAGTAGTACAGGGGTTGGGTCACCCCTCCACTTT,CASSTGVGSPLHF
.,TRBV21-1,TRBJ2-3,.,TGTGCCAGCCGGGGCCCCGGGGGGCGGGGAGATACGCAGTATTTT,CASRGPGGRGDTQYF
once,TRBV6-5,TRBJ1-2,TRBD1,TGTGCCAGCAGTCGACAGGGATTGAATGGCTACACCTTC,CASSRQGLNGYTF
.,TRBV5-6,TRBJ2-6,TRBD1,TGTGCCAGCAGCTTGCCGGGACAGGGGGTGACTGGGGCCAACGTCCTGACTTTC,CASSLPGQGVTGANVLTF
.,TRBV5-1,TRBJ1-5,TRBD1,TGCGCCAGCAGCTTGTCGGGACAGGGCTCCGATGTGCCCCAGCATTTT,CASSLSGQGSDVPQHF
.,TRBV7-2,TRBJ1-6,.,TGTGCCAGCAGTCCCAGGGGCCTCTCCTATAATTCACCCCTCCACTTT,CASSPRGLSYNSPLHF
.,TRBV7-2,TRBJ2-2,TRBD2,TGTGCCAGCAGCTTGGCCCTATGGGCGGGGGGTGGCACCGGGGAGCTGTTTTTT,CASSLALWAGGGTGELFF
.,TRBV7-2,TRBJ1-1,.,TGTGCCAGCAGCTTAGCGGTCGGTCGGGCTGAAGCTTTCTTT,CASSLAVGRAEAFF
once,TRBV12-3/TRBV12-4,TRBJ2-7,.,TGTGCCAGCAGTCGCGGACAGAACTACGAGCAGTACTTC,CASSRGQNYEQYF
.,TRBV5-6,TRBJ2-7,TRBD1,TGTGCCAGCAGCTTGCAGTATGGACAGGGGCGAGACTTCTCCTACGAGCAGTACTTC,CASSLQYGQGRDFSYEQYF
.,TRBV2,TRBJ2-5,TRBD2,TGTGCCAGCAGGGTGGCGGGGGGCGACGAGACCCAGTACTTC,CASRVAGGDETQYF
.,TRBV4-2,TRBJ2-1,TRBD1,TGTGCCAGCAGCCCGGACAGGACCTACAATGAGCAGTTCTTC,CASSPDRTYNEQFF